One T cell receptor (beta chain) is described in this entry. Its antigen is currently unknown. The sample comes from a study of blood T cells in healthy people across ages. Each sample provided at least 5.5 micrograms of extracted total RNA. Next came a second PCR, run for about 7 to 12 cycles, which used a sample-barcoded 5' primer along with a J-beta primer mix. Each cDNA molecule was tagged by a template-switch adaptor with 12 random nucleotides. Per sample, CDR3-containing paired-end reads numbered at least 2.5 million. One entry per CDR3 protein results from TCRdb running MiXCR on the 5' RACE reads. The data contain about 2 million distinct CDR3 sequences, 49% of them singletons. Study results and caveats: In older individuals, TCR beta diversity per million T cells was lower, falling roughly linearly with age.

The CDR3 covers 13 residues. The germline V gene has CDR1 MNHEY and CDR2 SVGEGT. The V and J ends lost 7 bases and 6 bases, in that order; junction bases with no gene match: 6. The specimen sequenced was blood. This rearrangement joins TRBV6-2 or TRBV6-3 to TRBJ2-1, with 7 nucleotides matching TRBD1. This receptor was obtained from a woman aged 40 to 55 in good health. CDR3 sequence reads: CASNLRDSNEQFF. In DNA, the CDR3 is TGTGCCAGCAATCTCCGGGACAGCAATGAGCAGTTCTTC.